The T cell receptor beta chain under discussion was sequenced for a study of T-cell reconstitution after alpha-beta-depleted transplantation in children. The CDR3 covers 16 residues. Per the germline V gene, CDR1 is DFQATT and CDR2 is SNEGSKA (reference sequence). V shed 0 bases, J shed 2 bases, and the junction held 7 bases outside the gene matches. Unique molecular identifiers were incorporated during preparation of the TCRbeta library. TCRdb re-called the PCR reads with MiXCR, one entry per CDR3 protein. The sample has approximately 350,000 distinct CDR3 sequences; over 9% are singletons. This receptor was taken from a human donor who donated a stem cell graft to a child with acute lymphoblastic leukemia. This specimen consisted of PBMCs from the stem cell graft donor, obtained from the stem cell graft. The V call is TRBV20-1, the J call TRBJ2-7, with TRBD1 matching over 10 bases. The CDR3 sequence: CSARDPADRGAYEQYF. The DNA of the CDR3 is TGCAGTGCTAGAGATCCGGCGGACAGGGGGGCCTACGAGCAGTACTTC.